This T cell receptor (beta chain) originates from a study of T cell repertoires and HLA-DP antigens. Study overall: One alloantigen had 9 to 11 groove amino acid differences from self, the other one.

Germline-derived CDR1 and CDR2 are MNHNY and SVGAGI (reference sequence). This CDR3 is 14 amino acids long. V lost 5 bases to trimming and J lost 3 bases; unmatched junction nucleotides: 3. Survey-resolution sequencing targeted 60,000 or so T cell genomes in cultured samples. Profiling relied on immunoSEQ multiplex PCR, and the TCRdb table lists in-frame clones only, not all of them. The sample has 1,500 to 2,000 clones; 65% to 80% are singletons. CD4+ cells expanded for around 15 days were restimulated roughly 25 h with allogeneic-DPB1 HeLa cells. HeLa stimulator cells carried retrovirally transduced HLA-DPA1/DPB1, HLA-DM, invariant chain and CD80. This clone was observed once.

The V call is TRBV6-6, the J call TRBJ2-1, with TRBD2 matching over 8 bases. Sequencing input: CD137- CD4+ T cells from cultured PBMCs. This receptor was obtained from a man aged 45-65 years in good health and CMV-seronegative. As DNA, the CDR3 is TGTGCCAGCAGTGGGCTAGCGGGCTACAATGAGCAGTTCTTC. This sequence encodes CASSGLAGYNEQFF.